The TCR beta chain under discussion was sequenced for a study of T-cell reconstitution after alpha-beta-depleted transplantation in children. For TCRbeta, the library was prepared with unique molecular identifiers. Each CDR3 protein gets one entry after TCRdb re-called the PCR reads with MiXCR. The sample yields about 610,000 distinct CDR3 sequences, roughly 10% seen once. CDR1 and CDR2 (germline): LGHNA, YNFKEQ. CDR3 length: 15 amino acids. V was pared by 0 bases and J by 1 base, with 7 bases between. Here the sequenced sample was PBMCs from the stem cell graft donor, taken from the stem cell graft. This clonotype was sampled from a human donor who donated a stem cell graft to a child with acute myeloid leukemia. The rearrangement joins TRBV4-2 to TRBJ2-1; the D is unclear. Written as DNA, the CDR3 is TGTGCCAGCAGCCAAGATCAGACATCCTACAATGAGCAGTTCTTC. Translated, it gives CASSQDQTSYNEQFF.